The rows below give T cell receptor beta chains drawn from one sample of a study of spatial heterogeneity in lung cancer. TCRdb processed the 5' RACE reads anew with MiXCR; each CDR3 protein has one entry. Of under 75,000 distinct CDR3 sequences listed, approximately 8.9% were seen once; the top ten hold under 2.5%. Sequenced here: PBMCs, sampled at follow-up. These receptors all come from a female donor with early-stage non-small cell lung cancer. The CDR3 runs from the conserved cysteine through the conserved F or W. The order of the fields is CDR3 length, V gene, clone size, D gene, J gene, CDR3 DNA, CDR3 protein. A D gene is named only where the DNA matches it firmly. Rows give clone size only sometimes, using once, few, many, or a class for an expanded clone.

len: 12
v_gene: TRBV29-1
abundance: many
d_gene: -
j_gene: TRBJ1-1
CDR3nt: TGCAGCGCCGGGGTTGGGGACACTGAAGCTTTCTTT
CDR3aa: CSAGVGDTEAFF

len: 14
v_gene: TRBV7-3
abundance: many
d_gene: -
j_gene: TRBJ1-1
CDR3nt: TGTGCCAGCAGCTTGGGGGGAATGAACACTGAAGCTTTCTTT
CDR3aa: CASSLGGMNTEAFF

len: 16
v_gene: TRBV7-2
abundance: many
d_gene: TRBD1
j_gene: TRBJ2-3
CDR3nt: TGTGCCAGCAACTTAGATTGGGACAGGGCTACAGATACGCAGTATTTT
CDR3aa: CASNLDWDRATDTQYF

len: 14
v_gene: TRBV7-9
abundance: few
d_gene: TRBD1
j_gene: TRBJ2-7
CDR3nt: TGTGCCAGCAGCTTATCGGGACAGAGCTACGAGCAGTACTTC
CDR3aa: CASSLSGQSYEQYF

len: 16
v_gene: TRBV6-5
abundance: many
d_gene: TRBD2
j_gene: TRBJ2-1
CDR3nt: TGTGCCAGCAGTTCTCGGGGGGAGGACTCCTACAATGAGCAGTTCTTC
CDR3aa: CASSSRGEDSYNEQFF

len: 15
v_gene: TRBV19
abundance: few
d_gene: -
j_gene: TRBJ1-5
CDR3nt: TGTGCCAGTATGACAAGACAGGCCCAGAGGCAGCCCCAGCATTTT
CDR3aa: CASMTRQAQRQPQHF

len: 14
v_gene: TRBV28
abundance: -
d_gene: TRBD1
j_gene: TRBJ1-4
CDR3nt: TGTGCCAGCATTGGGCCGGGACAGGGGGAAAAACTGTTTTTT
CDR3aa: CASIGPGQGEKLFF

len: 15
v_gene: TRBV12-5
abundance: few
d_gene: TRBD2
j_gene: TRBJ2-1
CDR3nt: TGTGCTAGTGGTGTCCTAGCGGGAGGGTTGGATGAGCAGTTCTTC
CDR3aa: CASGVLAGGLDEQFF

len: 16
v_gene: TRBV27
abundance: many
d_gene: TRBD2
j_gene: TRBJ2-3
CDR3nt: TGTGCCAGCAGTTTATCGAGCGGGAGGTTCACAGATACGCAGTATTTT
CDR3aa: CASSLSSGRFTDTQYF

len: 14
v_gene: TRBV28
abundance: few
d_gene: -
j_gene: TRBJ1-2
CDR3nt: TGTGCCAGCAGTTTCATCAGAGGGGACTATGGCTACACCTTC
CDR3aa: CASSFIRGDYGYTF

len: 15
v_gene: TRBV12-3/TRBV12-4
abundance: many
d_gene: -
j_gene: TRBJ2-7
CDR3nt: TGTGCCAGCAGTCCCGGATTCCGGAGCTCCTACGAGCAGTACTTC
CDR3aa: CASSPGFRSSYEQYF

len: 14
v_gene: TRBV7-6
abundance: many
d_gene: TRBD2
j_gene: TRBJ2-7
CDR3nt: TGTGCCAGCAGAGCCCGGGGCGGGAGTTACGAGCAGTACTTC
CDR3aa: CASRARGGSYEQYF

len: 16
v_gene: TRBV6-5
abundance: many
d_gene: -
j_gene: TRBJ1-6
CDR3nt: TGTGCCAGCAGTTACTCGCACAGTATCGGCGATTCACCCCTCCACTTT
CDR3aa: CASSYSHSIGDSPLHF

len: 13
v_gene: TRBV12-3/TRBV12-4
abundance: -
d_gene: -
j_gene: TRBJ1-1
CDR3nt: TGTGCCAGCAGTCTAGACAGGCCCGCTGAAGCTTTCTTT
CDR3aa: CASSLDRPAEAFF

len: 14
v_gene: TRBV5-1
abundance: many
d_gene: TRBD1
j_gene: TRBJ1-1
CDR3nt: TGCGCCAGCAGCTTTCGGACAGGTAACACTGAAGCTTTCTTT
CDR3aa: CASSFRTGNTEAFF

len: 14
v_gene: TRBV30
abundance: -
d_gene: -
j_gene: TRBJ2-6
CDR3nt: TGTGCCTGGAAGCTAGTTTCTGGGGCCAACGTCCTGACTTTC
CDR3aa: CAWKLVSGANVLTF

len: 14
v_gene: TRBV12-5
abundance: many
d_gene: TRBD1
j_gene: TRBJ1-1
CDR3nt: TGTGCTAGTGGTCCCCCAGGGGGGAACACTGAAGCTTTCTTT
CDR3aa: CASGPPGGNTEAFF

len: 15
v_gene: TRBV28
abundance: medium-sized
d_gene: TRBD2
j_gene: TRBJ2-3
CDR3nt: TGTGCCAGCAGTGGAGGCGGGAGGGCCACAGATACGCAGTATTTT
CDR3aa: CASSGGGRATDTQYF

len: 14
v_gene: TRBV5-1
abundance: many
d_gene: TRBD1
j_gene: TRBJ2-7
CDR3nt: TGCGCCAGCAGCTTCGCCAATACAGGGGACGAGCAGTACTTC
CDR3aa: CASSFANTGDEQYF

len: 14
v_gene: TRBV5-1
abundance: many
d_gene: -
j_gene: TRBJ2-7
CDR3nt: TGCGCCAGCAGCTTGGGTCTAGAAACCTACGAGCAGTACTTC
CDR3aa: CASSLGLETYEQYF

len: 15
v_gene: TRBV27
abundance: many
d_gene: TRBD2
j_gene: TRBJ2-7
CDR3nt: TGTGCCAGCAGTTTAAATGCGGGAGGGTCCTACGAGCAGTACTTC
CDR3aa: CASSLNAGGSYEQYF

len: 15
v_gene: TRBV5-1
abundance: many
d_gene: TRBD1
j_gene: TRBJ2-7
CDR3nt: TGCGCCAGCAGCTTGGACGTCGACAGGGGTTCCGAGCAGTACTTC
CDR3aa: CASSLDVDRGSEQYF

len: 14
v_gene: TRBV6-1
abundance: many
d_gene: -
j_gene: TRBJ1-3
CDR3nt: TGTGCCAGCAGGGACGGCCTCTCTGGAAACACCATATATTTT
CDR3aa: CASRDGLSGNTIYF

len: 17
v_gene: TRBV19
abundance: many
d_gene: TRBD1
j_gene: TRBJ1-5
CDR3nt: TGTGCCAGCTCGAACTACTTCATAGGGACAGTCAATCAGCCCCAGCATTTT
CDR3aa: CASSNYFIGTVNQPQHF

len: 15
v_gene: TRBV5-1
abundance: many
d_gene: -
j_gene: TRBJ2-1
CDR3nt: TGCGCCAGCAGCTTGAGGATTGCCCCCTACAATGAGCAGTTCTTC
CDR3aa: CASSLRIAPYNEQFF

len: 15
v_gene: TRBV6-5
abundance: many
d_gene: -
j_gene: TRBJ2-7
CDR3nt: TGTGCCAGCAGTTACTCACCGGGGACCTTCTACGAGCAGTACTTC
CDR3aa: CASSYSPGTFYEQYF

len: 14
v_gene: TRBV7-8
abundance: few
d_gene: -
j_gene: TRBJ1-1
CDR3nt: TGTGCCAGCAGCTTCCGGCGGGACGACACTGAAGCTTTCTTT
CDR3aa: CASSFRRDDTEAFF

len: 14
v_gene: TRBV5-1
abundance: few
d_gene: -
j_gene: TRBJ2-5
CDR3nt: TGCGCCAGCAGCCTAACTAGCATACAAGAGACCCAGTACTTC
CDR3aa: CASSLTSIQETQYF

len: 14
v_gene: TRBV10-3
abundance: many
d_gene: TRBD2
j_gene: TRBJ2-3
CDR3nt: TGTGCCATCAGGGCGGGACTAGCGGGAGATACGCAGTATTTT
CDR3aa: CAIRAGLAGDTQYF

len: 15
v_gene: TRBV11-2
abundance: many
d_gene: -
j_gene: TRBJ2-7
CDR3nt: TGTGCCAGCAGCTCCGGACGTCACGCTCACTACGAGCAGTACTTC
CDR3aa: CASSSGRHAHYEQYF

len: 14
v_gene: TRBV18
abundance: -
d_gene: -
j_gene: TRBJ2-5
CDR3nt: TGTGCCAGCTCACAACAGACAGCCATGGAGACCCAGTACTTC
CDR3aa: CASSQQTAMETQYF

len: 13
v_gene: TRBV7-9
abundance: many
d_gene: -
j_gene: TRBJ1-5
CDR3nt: TGTGCCAGCAGCTTAGAGGGTCCTCAGCCCCAGCATTTT
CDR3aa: CASSLEGPQPQHF

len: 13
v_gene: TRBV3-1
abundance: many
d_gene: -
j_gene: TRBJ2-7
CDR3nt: TGTGCCAGCAGCCCCCGTCGCCAAGAAGAAACGTACTTC
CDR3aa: CASSPRRQEETYF

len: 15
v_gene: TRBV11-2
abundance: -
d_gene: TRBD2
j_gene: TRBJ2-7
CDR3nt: TGTGCCAGCAGCTTAGTTAGCGGGATGACCTACGAGCAGTACTTC
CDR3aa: CASSLVSGMTYEQYF

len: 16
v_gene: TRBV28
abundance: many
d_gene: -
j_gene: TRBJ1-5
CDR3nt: TGTGCCAGCAGTTCATGGACGGGAGATAGCAATCAGCCCCAGCATTTT
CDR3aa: CASSSWTGDSNQPQHF

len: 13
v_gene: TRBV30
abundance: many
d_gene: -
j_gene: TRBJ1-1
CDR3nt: TGTGCCTGGAGTGTCCGGGGAGACACTGAAGCTTTCTTT
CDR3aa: CAWSVRGDTEAFF

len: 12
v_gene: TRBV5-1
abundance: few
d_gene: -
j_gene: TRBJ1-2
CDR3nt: TGCGCCAGCTCAGACGGTGACTATGGCTACACCTTC
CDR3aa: CASSDGDYGYTF

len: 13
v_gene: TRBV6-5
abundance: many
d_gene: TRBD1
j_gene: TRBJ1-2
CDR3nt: TGTGCCAGCAGCATGGGACAGGGGGTTGGCTACACCTTC
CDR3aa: CASSMGQGVGYTF

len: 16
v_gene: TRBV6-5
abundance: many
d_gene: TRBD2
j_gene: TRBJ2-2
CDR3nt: TGTGCCAGCAGTCGGGACTACACATCGCTCACCGGGGAGCTGTTTTTT
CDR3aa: CASSRDYTSLTGELFF

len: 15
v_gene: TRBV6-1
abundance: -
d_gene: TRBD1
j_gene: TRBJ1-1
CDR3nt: TGTGCCAGCGGACAGGGGGCCCTCCTCTACACTGAAGCTTTCTTT
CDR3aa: CASGQGALLYTEAFF

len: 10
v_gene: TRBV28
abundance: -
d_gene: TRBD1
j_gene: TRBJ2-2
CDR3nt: TGTGCCAGCAGGAGGGGGCAGCTGTTTTTT
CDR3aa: CASRRGQLFF

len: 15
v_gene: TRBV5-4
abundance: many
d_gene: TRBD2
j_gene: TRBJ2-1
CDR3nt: TGTGCCAGCAGCCCGGGACTAGCGGGATCGGGTGAGCAGTTCTTC
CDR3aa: CASSPGLAGSGEQFF

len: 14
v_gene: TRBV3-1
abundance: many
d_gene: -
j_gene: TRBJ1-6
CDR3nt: TGTGCCAGCAGCCAAGGGAGAGGGAATTCACCCCTCCACTTT
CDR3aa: CASSQGRGNSPLHF

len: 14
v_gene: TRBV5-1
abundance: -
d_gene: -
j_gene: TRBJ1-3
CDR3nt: TGCGCCAGCAGCCAAGGGGGAGGAGGAAACACCATATATTTT
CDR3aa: CASSQGGGGNTIYF

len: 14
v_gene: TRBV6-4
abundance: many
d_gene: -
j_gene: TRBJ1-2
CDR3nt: TGTGCCAGCAGTGATGGGGGGCAGGACTATGGCTACACCTTC
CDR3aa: CASSDGGQDYGYTF

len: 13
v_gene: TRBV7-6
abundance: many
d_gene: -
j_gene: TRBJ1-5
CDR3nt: TGTGCCAGCAGCCTTCGAGGGGATCAGCCCCAGCATTTT
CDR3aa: CASSLRGDQPQHF

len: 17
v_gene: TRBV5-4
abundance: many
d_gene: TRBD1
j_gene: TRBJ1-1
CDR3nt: TGTGCCAGCAGCTCCCCGCCCGGGACAGGGGGGAACACTGAAGCTTTCTTT
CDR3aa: CASSSPPGTGGNTEAFF

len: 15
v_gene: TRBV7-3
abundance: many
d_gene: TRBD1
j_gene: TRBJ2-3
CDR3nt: TGTGCCAGCAGCCCGAACCCGGGACAGGGTCTGGGGCAGTATTTT
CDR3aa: CASSPNPGQGLGQYF

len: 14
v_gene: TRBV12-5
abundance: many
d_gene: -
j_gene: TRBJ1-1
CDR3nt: TGTGCTAGTGGTAACAGGGATGTGGGCACTGAAGCTTTCTTT
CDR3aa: CASGNRDVGTEAFF